The clone carrying this T cell receptor (beta chain) was detected a few times. What it binds is unknown. MiXCR, run by TCRdb on the 5' RACE reads, gives a single entry per CDR3 protein. This repertoire shows around 250,000 distinct CDR3 sequences, around 8% found once; its top ten account for over 2.5%. V shed 0 bases and J 3 bases; nucleotides not matched to a gene: 4. In germline, CDR1 is SGHKS, CDR2 YYEKEE (reference sequence). The CDR3 totals 15 residues. This sample is part of a study of identical twins. Findings of the study overall: Within cord blood, abundant beta clonotypes carried fewer insertions, but memory repertoires showed no such trend. Zero-insertion results could be subject to partial confounding by invariant MAIT and iNKT cells. Beta out-of-frame sequences showed weaker excess sharing between twins.

These records were also assigned to another study, of yellow fever vaccine responses in identical twins.

This chain uses TRBV5-5 with TRBJ2-3; 7 nucleotides line up with TRBD1. Input material: CD8+ T cells sorted from blood. The TCR sequence derives from a woman aged 18 to 35 in good health. CDR3 in amino acids: CASSLADRVTDTQYF. The CDR3 region has the DNA TGTGCCAGCAGCTTGGCTGACAGGGTAACAGATACGCAGTATTTT.